This T cell receptor (beta chain) was documented in a study of shared clonotypes between healthy human individuals. The data were produced by immunoSEQ multiplex PCR, yet TCRdb's version contains in-frame clones alone and is incomplete. The table lists 740,000 or so clones, 55% to 85% of them singletons, with around 1.8% in the top ten. Trimming took 2 bases from V and 6 from J; bases not matched to a gene: 13. Germline V gene lookup returns CDR1 SSHAT and CDR2 FNYEAQ (reference sequence). The CDR3 contains 18 residues. This clone was observed a handful of times. The source material was memory CD4+ T cells sorted from blood. The subset is: CD45RA-negative fraction. The sequence was obtained from a woman aged 25-40 years in good health. The rearrangement joins TRBV7-7 to TRBJ2-2; 9 bases are shared with TRBD1. Here the CDR3 reads CASSLFSPGTGTAGELFF. The CDR3 nucleotides are TGTGCCAGCAGCTTATTCTCCCCCGGGACAGGGACAGCCGGGGAGCTGTTTTTT.